This T cell receptor (beta chain) was identified in a study of blood T cell repertoires in COVID-19. Germline CDR1 reads SGHTA; CDR2 reads FQGNSA. The J segment lost 2 bases and the V segment lost 6 bases, leaving 13 bases of the junction unmatched. The CDR3 runs to 18 residues. In the 2 weeks before study entry, exposed participants met a COVID-19 case, which was PCR-confirmed or clinician-diagnosed. TCRdb's copy holds only in-frame clones and misses some; the assay was immunoSEQ multiplex PCR. The sample carries under 300,000 clones, 80% to 90% recorded once. The chain has TRBV7-2 and TRBJ2-1, with 10 bases aligning to TRBD2. This TCR was sampled from a middle-aged woman who had been exposed to COVID-19. The sequenced sample was PBMCs or T cells enriched from blood (not recorded which). The CDR3 DNA is TGTGCCAGCAGGTCGCTTGGCCTAGCGGGAGCACCCTACAATGAGCAGTTCTTC. It is translated as CASRSLGLAGAPYNEQFF.